The 6 T cell receptor beta chains presented below share a single source sample, sequenced in a study of cytomegalovirus exposure and HLA in healthy donors. Sequencing used immunoSEQ multiplex PCR; TCRdb keeps in-frame clones, though not all of them. The sample shows roughly 120,000 clones, about 90% of them seen only once. Source material: PBMCs. These receptor sequences come from a woman between 18 and 30 years old in good health and CMV-seronegative.

The J gene is TRBJ2-7, the V gene TRBV19; D remains ambiguous. The CDR3 is 13 residues long. Trimming left V 8 bases short and J 0 bases short, with 11 bases between. The germline V gene encodes CDR1 LNHDA and CDR2 SQIVND (reference sequence). For the CDR3, the DNA is TGTGCCAGTTCTACTATAGGCTCCTACGAGCAGTACTTC. Its protein product is CASSTIGSYEQYF.

V gene TRBV28 combines with J gene TRBJ1-2; 7 positions match TRBD1. CDR1 is MDHEN, CDR2 SYDVKM, per germline. Unmatched junction bases numbered 8, after V lost 7 bases and J lost 3 bases. This CDR3 is built from 14 residues. As DNA, the CDR3 is TGTGCCAGCAATCCGACAGGGTACGACTATGGCTACACCTTC. This encodes CASNPTGYDYGYTF.

The CDR3 reads CASSEQGHTEAFF. CDR3 sequence (DNA): TGTGCCAGCAGCGAACAGGGGCACACTGAAGCTTTCTTT. V usage is TRBV9 and J usage is TRBJ1-1; 7 nucleotides line up with TRBD1. The CDR3 has 13 amino acids. CDR1 SGDLS and CDR2 YYNGEE come from the germline V gene. J gave up 3 bases and V 3 bases, and 2 bases lay outside the gene matches.

This clone has only one observation. The chain combines TRBV27 with TRBJ2-7, with TRBD2 matching 15 bases. This CDR3 has 15 amino acids. CDR1 MNHEY and CDR2 SMNVEV come from the germline V gene (reference sequence). V lost 5 bases and J lost 12; bases outside the gene matches: 11. The chain's CDR3 is CASSPGTSGRTERYF. The CDR3 coding sequence is TGTGCCAGCAGTCCCGGGACTAGCGGGAGGACCGAGAGGTACTTC.

This chain joins TRBV7-8 and TRBJ1-2, with 9 nucleotides matching TRBD1. This CDR3 has 14 amino acids. The V and J ends lost 5 bases and 4 bases, in that order; junction bases with no gene match: 5. The germline gives CDR1 SGHVS, CDR2 FQNEAQ. As DNA, the CDR3 is TGTGCCAGCAGCAGGAGACAGGGGGGCTATGGCTACACCTTC. Translating it yields CASSRRQGGYGYTF.

V gene TRBV28 combines with J gene TRBJ1-5, with 10 bases lining up with TRBD1. Germline V gene data show CDR1 as MDHEN and CDR2 as SYDVKM. CDR3 length equals 14 residues. Germline trimming cut 6 bases from V and 4 bases from J; bases unmatched to any gene: 3. The CDR3 nucleotides are TGTGCCAGCAGCAGGACAGGGGGTAATCAGCCCCAGCATTTT. Protein sequence: CASSRTGGNQPQHF. Supplemented by reference TRBV28 and TRBJ1-5, the full variable domain reads DVKVTQSSRYLVKRTGEKVFLECVQDMDHENMFWYRQDPGLGLRLIYFSYDVKMKEKGDIPEGYSVSREKKERFSLILESASTNQTSMYLCASSRTGGNQPQHFGDGTRLSIL.